This entry is about one TCR beta chain. The authors' processing: Nucleated cell counts were estimated from reference gene primer amplification. The protocol was immunoSEQ multiplex PCR, while the TCRdb copy is restricted to in-frame clones and leaves out a portion. V and J calls and clone size are copied from that table; D and trimming were computed from the DNA. This sample has 40,000 to 50,000 clones, with around nine tenths found just once. This record belongs to a study of blood T cell repertoires in COVID-19. Study background: Italy, Spain and the United States were the sources of the convalescent and acute COVID-19 samples. Nucleic acid was either cDNA or gDNA, and it came from T cells, B-cell-depleted T cells, or PBMCs.

The CDR3 extends over 16 amino acids. Trimming removed 3 bases from V and 4 bases from J, with 16 bases in between. Germline V gives CDR1 MDHEN, CDR2 SYDVKM. This chain connects TRBV28 to TRBJ2-4, with a tentative D call TRBD1 (6 bases). Sample: peripheral blood. The source is a man aged 65 to 79 with active COVID-19. CDR3 nucleotides: TGTGCCAGCAGTTTTCTTGGACAGAGACTAAAAAACATTCAGTACTTC. The encoded protein is CASSFLGQRLKNIQYF.